These 20 T cell receptor beta chains originate from one sample sequenced in a study of early T cells in non-severe SARS-CoV-2 infection. TCRdb processed the 5' RACE reads anew with MiXCR; each CDR3 protein has one entry. The sample has about 71,000 distinct CDR3 sequences, around 12% seen once; the top ten hold 2.5% to 3%. Sequenced here: whole blood, sampled at baseline. The receptors shown here come from an adult who was a healthcare worker with PCR-confirmed SARS-CoV-2 infection or an uninfected control (not recorded which).

This clonotype was counted a few times. The chain links TRBV7-9 to TRBJ1-4; D is ambiguous. The V end was cut by 5 bases, the J end by 6 bases, with 16 bases between. Germline CDR1 SEHNR, CDR2 FQNEAQ (reference sequence). CDR3 size: 15 residues. CDR3 DNA: TGTGCCAGCAGCCTGTTGGGGAAAGCGGATGAAAAACTGTTTTTT. Amino acid sequence: CASSLLGKADEKLFF.

This clonotype has just a few counts. The rearrangement joins TRBV20-1 to TRBJ2-3; 7 nucleotides match TRBD1. Germline V lookup: CDR1 DFQATT, CDR2 SNEGSKA (reference sequence). V lost 1 base to trimming and J lost 0 bases; unmatched junction nucleotides: 4. There are 15 residues in the CDR3. The CDR3 is CSARVPGGSTDTQYF. For the CDR3, the DNA is TGCAGTGCTAGAGTCCCAGGGGGAAGCACAGATACGCAGTATTTT.

In its sample, this clonotype was seen many times. V gene TRBV27 combines with J gene TRBJ2-2; tentatively, D is TRBD2 (6 bases). CDR3 size: 17 residues. Trimming removed 5 bases at V and 1 base at J, with 17 bases between. Per the germline V gene, CDR1 is MNHEY and CDR2 is SMNVEV (reference sequence). In DNA form, the CDR3 reads TGTGCCAGCAGTCAAAGAAACCCGGGACTGAACACCGGGGAGCTGTTTTTT. This codes for CASSQRNPGLNTGELFF.

There are a few counts of this clonotype. The J gene is TRBJ2-7, the V gene TRBV5-6; 7 nucleotides agree with TRBD1. CDR1 and CDR2 from the germline V gene are SGHDT and YYEEEE. With V trimmed by 4 bases and J by 3 bases, 7 bases remained unmatched. The CDR3 has 14 amino acids. This CDR3 is CASSHRQGYYEQYF. The CDR3 region has the DNA TGTGCCAGCAGCCACCGACAGGGATACTACGAGCAGTACTTC.

This clonotype was picked up many times. The chain carries TRBV5-1 and TRBJ1-4; D is unresolved. This CDR3 contains 13 residues. The ends were cut back, 0 bases at V and 5 bases at J, with 5 bases in the middle. Germline V gene lookup returns CDR1 SGHRS and CDR2 YFSETQ. CDR3 DNA: TGCGCCAGCAGCTTGGGACGGAATGAAAAACTGTTTTTT. This encodes CASSLGRNEKLFF.

This chain uses TRBV11-2 with TRBJ2-3; 7 nucleotides line up with TRBD1. V lost 5 bases, J lost 4 bases, and 9 bases stayed unmatched. Per the germline V gene, CDR1 is SGHAT and CDR2 is FQNNGV. The CDR3 sequence is 15 residues long. The CDR3 nucleotides are TGTGCCAGCAGCGCAAACAGGGGTGGGGCAGATACGCAGTATTTT. It encodes CASSANRGGADTQYF.

The chain links TRBV28 to TRBJ2-2, with TRBD2 matching 7 bases. The V segment lost 1 base and the J segment 7 bases; nucleotides outside the gene matches: 9. CDR1 and CDR2 (germline): MDHEN, SYDVKM. The CDR3 contains 16 residues. CDR3 sequence: CASSLLPGGGGGELFF. CDR3 in DNA: TGTGCCAGCAGTTTATTACCCGGCGGGGGTGGCGGGGAGCTGTTTTTT.

This chain connects TRBV28 to TRBJ2-7; D is perhaps TRBD2 (6 bases). From germline, CDR1 is MDHEN and CDR2 SYDVKM. Trimming removed 7 bases at V and 2 bases at J, with 15 bases between. This CDR3 is 14 amino acids long. The CDR3: CASKIGGSTYEQYF. CDR3 DNA sequence: TGTGCCAGCAAAATTGGAGGGAGTACCTACGAGCAGTACTTC.

This clonotype came up many times. The chain uses TRBV9 and TRBJ2-3; TRBD2 aligns across 7 bases. The CDR3 sequence is 16 residues long. Germline values: CDR1 SGDLS, CDR2 YYNGEE. V was clipped by 0 bases and J by 6 bases; unmatched bases: 10. Written as DNA, the CDR3 is TGTGCCAGCAGCGTAGATCCAGCGGGGAGGTTGGATACGCAGTATTTT. It encodes CASSVDPAGRLDTQYF. Drawing the rest from reference TRBV9 and TRBJ2-3, the complete variable domain is DSGVTQTPKHLITATGQRVTLRCSPRSGDLSVYWYQQSLDQGLQFLIQYYNGEERAKGNILERFSAQQFPDLHSELNLSSLELGDSALYFCASSVDPAGRLDTQYFGPGTRLTVL.

The chain combines TRBV5-4 with TRBJ1-1, with 7 bases fitting TRBD1. The CDR3 loop spans 14 amino acids. The germline V gene encodes CDR1 SGHNT and CDR2 YYREEE (reference sequence). V dropped 2 bases and J dropped 0; count of bases not matched to a gene: 1. This chain's CDR3 is CASSLGGLNTEAFF. As DNA, the CDR3 is TGTGCCAGCAGCTTAGGGGGCCTGAACACTGAAGCTTTCTTT.

The table lists this clonotype with a few counts. The chain links TRBV6-2 or TRBV6-3 to TRBJ1-2, with D perhaps matching TRBD1 (5 bases). Between the trimmed V and J ends, which lost 7 bases and 3 bases, there was a span of 9 bases. Germline values: CDR1 MNHEY, CDR2 SVGEGT. This CDR3 is built from 12 residues. As DNA, the CDR3 is TGTGCCAGCAAGGGGAGATACTATGGCTACACCTTC. Translated: CASKGRYYGYTF.

This clonotype was seen ten or more times. The CDR3: CSGTSGGPRANEQFF. The CDR3 region has the DNA TGCAGCGGGACTAGCGGGGGGCCGAGGGCAAATGAGCAGTTCTTC. The chain employs TRBV20-1 and TRBJ2-1; TRBD2 matches 15 bases. Germline-derived CDR1 and CDR2 are DFQATT and SNEGSKA (reference sequence). This CDR3 spans 15 amino acids.

This clonotype was observed a handful of times. The rearrangement links TRBV7-6 to TRBJ1-1, with D uncertain. The CDR3 totals 14 residues. Germline values: CDR1 SGHVS, CDR2 FNYEAQ. V was clipped by 0 bases and J by 1 base, with 6 bases between them. The CDR3 bases are TGTGCCAGCAGCTTAGCTTCGGGGAACACTGAAGCTTTCTTT. Residues: CASSLASGNTEAFF.

Concerning this clonotype itself: A much larger clone lies one base from this, so it may be a read error. CDR3 bases: TGTACCAGCAGCCCCCTCGCTTCTGGTGTTGGAGCTTTCTTT. Amino acids: CTSSPLASGVGAFF. The chain joins TRBV14 to TRBJ1-1; D is unclear. Germline CDR1 and CDR2: SGHDN and FVKESK. The CDR3 covers 14 residues.

A few counts support this clonotype. The V and J genes are TRBV6-5 and TRBJ2-3; the match to TRBD1 covers 8 bases. Germline trimming cut 7 bases from V and 5 bases from J; bases unmatched to any gene: 5. CDR1 and CDR2 (germline): MNHEY, SVGAGI. This CDR3 contains 13 residues. CDR3 region: CASNGDRRDTQYF. Written as DNA, the CDR3 is TGTGCCAGCAATGGGGACAGGCGAGATACGCAGTATTTT.

This clonotype has just a few counts. The rearrangement joins TRBV24-1 to TRBJ1-1; D is uncertain. The germline gives CDR1 KGHDR, CDR2 SFDVKD. CDR3 length: 13 amino acids. The V gene lost 4 bases and the J gene lost 1 base, with 6 bases spanning the gap. CDR3 region: CATSDPPNTEAFF. The CDR3 nucleotides read TGTGCCACCAGTGACCCCCCGAACACTGAAGCTTTCTTT.

This clonotype has just a few counts. This chain connects TRBV5-6 to TRBJ1-2; 7 bases fit TRBD1. Per germline, CDR1 SGHDT and CDR2 YYEEEE. The CDR3 is 16 residues long. The V gene end was trimmed by 4 bases and the J gene end by 10 bases; junction bases not matched to a gene: 19. CDR3 coding DNA: TGTGCCAGCAGCGTATCCGGGACAGCCCCTGTCTCTGCCTACACCTTC. This translates into CASSVSGTAPVSAYTF.

The V call is TRBV7-2, the J call TRBJ2-7; 7 nucleotides line up with TRBD1. CDR3 size: 15 residues. Unmatched junction bases numbered 7, after V lost 5 bases and J lost 0 bases. Germline V gene data show CDR1 as SGHTA and CDR2 as FQGNSA. The CDR3 here is CASSASGTVSYEQYF. DNA of the CDR3: TGTGCCAGCAGCGCCTCCGGGACAGTCTCCTACGAGCAGTACTTC.

The chain recombines TRBV27 with TRBJ1-5; D is perhaps TRBD1 (5 bases). Trimming stripped 5 bases from V and 1 base from J, with 15 bases between. Germline assignment: CDR1 MNHEY and CDR2 SMNVEV (reference sequence). CDR3 length: 16 amino acids. The CDR3 loop is CASSTTATLSNQPQHF. The DNA for the CDR3 is TGTGCCAGCAGTACGACAGCGACCTTAAGCAATCAGCCCCAGCATTTT.

This clonotype has a handful of counts. V and J are TRBV28 and TRBJ1-2; D gene uncertain. From germline, CDR1 is MDHEN and CDR2 SYDVKM. Trimming left V 7 bases short and J 4 bases short, with 13 bases between. The CDR3 is 13 residues long. DNA of the CDR3: TGTGCCAGCACCAAAGCCAGACCCTATGGCTACACCTTC. It translates to CASTKARPYGYTF.